This T cell receptor (beta chain) was identified during a study of cytomegalovirus exposure and HLA in healthy donors. General study results and limits: It was approximately 160 TCR beta chains that were listed as cytomegalovirus-associated. Earlier results showed most TCR beta V segments being productive about 87% or about 30% of the time. TCR association rates varied by HLA locus in a later analysis, with DRB1 highest and HLA-C lowest.

Unrecorded immune exposures were likely, despite nominal health at sampling. The primer mix had 60 Vbeta and 13 Jbeta primers. TCRdb keeps only in-frame clones here, not all; method: immunoSEQ multiplex PCR. The data show roughly 90,000 clones, about 73% seen once. There are a few counts of this clone. Antigen unknown. V gave up 6 bases and J gave up 11 bases; unmatched junction bases: 7. Germline V gene lookup returns CDR1 SNHLY and CDR2 FYNNEI. The CDR3 spans 12 residues. The gene calls are TRBV2 and TRBJ1-5, with 7 bases identical to TRBD1. Specimen: PBMCs. The receptor's source is a woman aged 40 to 49 in good health and CMV-seropositive. The CDR3 loop is CASSGRGTAQHF. CDR3 DNA: TGTGCCAGCAGCGGGCGAGGGACAGCCCAGCATTTT.